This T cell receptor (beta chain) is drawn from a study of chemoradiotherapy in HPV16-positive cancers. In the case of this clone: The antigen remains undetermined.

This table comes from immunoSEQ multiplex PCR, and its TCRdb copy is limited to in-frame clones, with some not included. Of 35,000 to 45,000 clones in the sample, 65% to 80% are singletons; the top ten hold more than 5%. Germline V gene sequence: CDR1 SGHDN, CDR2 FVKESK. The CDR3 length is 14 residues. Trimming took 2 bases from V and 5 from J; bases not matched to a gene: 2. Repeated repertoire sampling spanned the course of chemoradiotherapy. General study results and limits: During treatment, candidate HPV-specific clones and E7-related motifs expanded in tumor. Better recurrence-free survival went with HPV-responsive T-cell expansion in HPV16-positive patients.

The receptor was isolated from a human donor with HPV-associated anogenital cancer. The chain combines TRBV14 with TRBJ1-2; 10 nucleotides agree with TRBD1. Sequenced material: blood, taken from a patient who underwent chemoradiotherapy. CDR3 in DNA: TGTGCCAGCAGCCAAATGGACAGGGGGTATGGCTACACCTTC. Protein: CASSQMDRGYGYTF.